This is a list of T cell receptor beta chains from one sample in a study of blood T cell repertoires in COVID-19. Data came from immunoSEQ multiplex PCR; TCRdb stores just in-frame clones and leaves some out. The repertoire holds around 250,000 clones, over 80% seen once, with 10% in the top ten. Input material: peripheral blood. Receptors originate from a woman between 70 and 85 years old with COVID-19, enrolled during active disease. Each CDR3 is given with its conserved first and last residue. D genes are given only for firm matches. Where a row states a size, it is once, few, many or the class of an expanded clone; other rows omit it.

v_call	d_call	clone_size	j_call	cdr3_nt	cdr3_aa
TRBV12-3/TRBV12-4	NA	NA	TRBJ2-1	TGTGCCAGCAGTTTTCGCAATGAGCAGTTCTTC	CASSFRNEQFF
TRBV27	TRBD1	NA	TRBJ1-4	TGTGCCAGCAGGCCCTGGACAGGCCCTGAAAAACTGTTTTTT	CASRPWTGPEKLFF
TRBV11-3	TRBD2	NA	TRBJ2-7	TGTGCCAGCGGCCCAGTTGGTAGCGGGAGTGGGTACTACGAGCAGTACTTC	CASGPVGSGSGYYEQYF
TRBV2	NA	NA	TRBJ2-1	TGTGCCAGCAGTGTTGGACAGGGACTATACAATGAGCAGTTCTTC	CASSVGQGLYNEQFF
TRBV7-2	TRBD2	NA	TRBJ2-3	TGTGCCAGCAGCCAATCGGGGGGGGATACGCAGTATTTT	CASSQSGGDTQYF
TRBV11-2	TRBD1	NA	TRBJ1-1	TGTGCCAGCAGCTTAGTCAGGGGGCGCATGAACACTGAAGCTTTCTTT	CASSLVRGRMNTEAFF
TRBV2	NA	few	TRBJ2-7	TGTGCCAGCAGTTTACAGATTGTCGAGCAGTACTTC	CASSLQIVEQYF
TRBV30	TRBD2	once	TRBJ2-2	TGTGCCTGGAGTCGGGGGGGGAACACCGGGGAGCTGTTTTTT	CAWSRGGNTGELFF
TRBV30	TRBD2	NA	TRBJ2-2	TGTGCCTGGAGTGTTCTAGCGGGAGGGCCTGGCGGGGAGCTGTTTTTT	CAWSVLAGGPGGELFF
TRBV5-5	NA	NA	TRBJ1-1	TGTGCCAGCAGATTTACACCGAACACTGAAGCTTTCTTT	CASRFTPNTEAFF
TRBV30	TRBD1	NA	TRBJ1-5	TGTGCCTGGAGTGTCAGGGACAGGGGATTGGCCCAGCATTTT	CAWSVRDRGLAQHF
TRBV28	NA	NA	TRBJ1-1	TGTGCCAGCAGCCTTATATTTCAGGCAGTGCAAGCTTTCTTT	CASSLIFQAVQAFF
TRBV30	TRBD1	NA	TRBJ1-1	TGTGCCTGGAGTGTGGACAGGGCTGAAGCTTTCTTT	CAWSVDRAEAFF
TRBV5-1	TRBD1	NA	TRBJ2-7	TGCGCCAGCAGACGGACAGGGTCTTTTTACGAGCAGTACTTC	CASRRTGSFYEQYF
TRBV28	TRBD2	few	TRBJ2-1	TGTGCCAGCAGTGATAGCGGGAGACCCTACAATGAGCAGTTCTTC	CASSDSGRPYNEQFF
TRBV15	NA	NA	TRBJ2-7	TGTGCCACCAGCAGAGACAGGGGCCTCTACGAGCAGTACTTC	CATSRDRGLYEQYF
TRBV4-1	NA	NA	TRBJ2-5	TGCGCCAGCAGCCAATTGAGCCAAGAGACCCAGTACTTC	CASSQLSQETQYF
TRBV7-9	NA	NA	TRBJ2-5	TGTGCCAGCAGCCGACGCGGGCTCGGGGAGACCCAGTACTTC	CASSRRGLGETQYF
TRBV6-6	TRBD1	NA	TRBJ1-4	TGTGCCAGCAGTTACTCTGGGGGACAGGGAAACGAAAAACTGTTTTTT	CASSYSGGQGNEKLFF
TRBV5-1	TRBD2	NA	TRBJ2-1	TGCGCCAGCATGGGGTCGCAAAGGACTAGCGGGAGTTTTGTCTATGAGCAGTTCTTC	CASMGSQRTSGSFVYEQFF
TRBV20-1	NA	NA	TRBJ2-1	TGCAGTGCTCGTCCCTACAATGAGCAGTTCTTC	CSARPYNEQFF
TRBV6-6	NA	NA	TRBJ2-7	TGTGCCAGCAGCGGGAGCGTGCCTTACGAGCAGTACTTC	CASSGSVPYEQYF
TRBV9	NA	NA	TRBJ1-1	TGTGCCAGCAGCTTAAACACAAACACTGAAGCTTTCTTT	CASSLNTNTEAFF
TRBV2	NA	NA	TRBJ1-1	TGTGCCAGCAGTGTGGGTGAGGCCACTGAAGCTTTCTTT	CASSVGEATEAFF
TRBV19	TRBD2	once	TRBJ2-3	TGTGCCAGTAGTAAGCTAGCGGGAGGAACTAGCACAGATACGCAGTATTTT	CASSKLAGGTSTDTQYF
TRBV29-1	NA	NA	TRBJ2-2	TGCAGCGTTGAAGAGTCGGCCGGGAGGAACACCGGGGAGCTGTTTTTT	CSVEESAGRNTGELFF
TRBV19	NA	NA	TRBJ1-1	TGTGCCAGTAGCAGAAACATGAACACTGAAGCTTTCTTT	CASSRNMNTEAFF
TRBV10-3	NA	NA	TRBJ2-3	TGTGCCATCGCTCCCTCGGGAGTGACAGATACGCAGTATTTT	CAIAPSGVTDTQYF
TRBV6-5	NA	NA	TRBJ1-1	TGTGCCTCTTCGTCCGTATTTAACACTGAAGCTTTCTTT	CASSSVFNTEAFF
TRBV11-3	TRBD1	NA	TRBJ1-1	TGTGCCAGCAGTGGTGGTTTTCCGGGACAGCTCCATTTT	CASSGGFPGQLHF
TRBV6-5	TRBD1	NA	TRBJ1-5	TGTGCCAGCAGCTGGACAGGGAATCAGCCCCAGCATTTT	CASSWTGNQPQHF
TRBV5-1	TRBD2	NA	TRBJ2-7	TGCGCCAGCAGCTTCGGACTAGCGGGACCTGGAGGGGCCTACGAGCAGTACTTC	CASSFGLAGPGGAYEQYF
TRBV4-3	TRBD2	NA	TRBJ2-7	TGCGCCAGCAGCCAGGAAATAGCGGGATTTGGCGAGCAGTACTTC	CASSQEIAGFGEQYF
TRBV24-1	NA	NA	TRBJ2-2	TGTGCCACCGATGACAGGAACACCGGGGAGCTGTTTTTT	CATDDRNTGELFF
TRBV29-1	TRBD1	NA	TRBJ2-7	TGCAGCGTCGCAAGACAGGGCAGGACCTACGAGCAGTACTTC	CSVARQGRTYEQYF
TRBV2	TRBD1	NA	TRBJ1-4	TGTGCCAGCAGTGTACGGGACAGGGGTGAAAAACTGTTTTTT	CASSVRDRGEKLFF
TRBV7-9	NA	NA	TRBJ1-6	TGTGCCAGCAGCTCGGGAGGTGGACAGCTAAATTCACCCCTCCACTTT	CASSSGGGQLNSPLHF
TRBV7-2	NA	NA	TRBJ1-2	TGTGCCAGCAGCTTAGGACAGCGAGGCTATGGCTACACCTTC	CASSLGQRGYGYTF
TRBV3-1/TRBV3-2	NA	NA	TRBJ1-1	TGTGCCAGCAGCCCCGTAGGGGCGCGGGCTTTCTTT	CASSPVGARAFF
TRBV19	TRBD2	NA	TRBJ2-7	TGTGCCAGTGGGGGACTAGCGGCTCCCTACGAGCAGTACTTC	CASGGLAAPYEQYF
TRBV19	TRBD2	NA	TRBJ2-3	TGTGCCAGTAGTAGAATGCTAGCGGACACAGATACGCAGTATTTT	CASSRMLADTDTQYF
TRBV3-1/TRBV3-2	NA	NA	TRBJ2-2	TGTGCCAGCAGCCGCTACCAACTGAACACCGGGGAGCTGTTTTTT	CASSRYQLNTGELFF
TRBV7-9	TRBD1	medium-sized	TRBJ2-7	TGTGCCAGCAGCGACACAGGGGGCAACGAGCAGTACTTC	CASSDTGGNEQYF
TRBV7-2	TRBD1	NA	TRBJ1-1	TGTGCCAGCAGCTTCGGACAGGCGAGCACTGAAGCTTTCTTT	CASSFGQASTEAFF
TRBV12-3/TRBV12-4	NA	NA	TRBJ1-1	TGTGCCAGCAGTCCTTTTTCGAACACTGAAGCTTTCTTT	CASSPFSNTEAFF
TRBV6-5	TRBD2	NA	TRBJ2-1	TGTGCCAGCAGTTCTGGACTAGCGGGGAGGAATGAGCAGTTCTTC	CASSSGLAGRNEQFF